What follows describes a single T cell receptor (beta chain). TCRdb passed the 5' RACE reads through MiXCR, listing each CDR3 protein once. This table holds about 340,000 distinct CDR3 sequences, approximately 8.8% found once. The CDR3 is 14 amino acids. With V trimmed by 7 bases and J by 4 bases, 8 bases remained unmatched. Germline V CDR1 and CDR2: MNHEY, SMNVEV (reference sequence). The data derive from a study of identical twins. The chain couples TRBV27 to TRBJ2-5, with 8 bases matching TRBD1. Material for sequencing was naive T cells sorted from blood. This TCR came from a woman in her fifties or sixties in good health. DNA for the CDR3: TGTGCCAGCACCACTAAGACAGGGGCAGAGACCCAGTACTTC. This sequence encodes CASTTKTGAETQYF.